This entry describes one T cell receptor (beta chain). What it recognizes is unknown. Unexposed donor CD4+ T cells date from about 2010-2019, before the COVID-19 pandemic. After roughly ten days of culture, CD4+ T cells were isolated. Unexposed-donor CD4+ T cells were probed with SARS-CoV-2 S/N and four cold-coronavirus spikes, cells permitting. Cultures held two million PBMCs per well with approximately 10 IU/ml IL-2. This specimen comes from a study of CD4 T cells in relation to SARS-CoV-2 and coronaviruses. Study overall: TCR beta CDR3s were sequenced after 10-day antigen culture of PBMCs. Negative control cultures got HIV-1 Nef peptides or no peptide.

V dropped 0 bases and J dropped 7 bases, with 10 bases sitting between them. This CDR3 has 14 residues. Per germline, CDR1 LGHDT and CDR2 YNNKEL (reference sequence). Profiling relied on immunoSEQ multiplex PCR, and the TCRdb table lists in-frame clones only, not all of them. The data contain just under 20,000 clones, around 67% of them singletons. The chain is built from TRBV3-1 (or the pseudogene TRBV3-2) and TRBJ1-5; D not resolved. The material sequenced was CD4+ T cells from PBMCs, cultured in vitro. The receptor comes from a human donor in good health. The CDR3 protein is CASSQDQTGQPQHF. In nucleotides, the CDR3 is TGTGCCAGCAGCCAAGATCAAACGGGGCAGCCCCAGCATTTT.